The 5 T cell receptor beta chains given below trace back to one sample, sequenced in a study of Tregs in tolerant kidney transplant recipients. Generated by immunoSEQ multiplex PCR, the TCRdb table keeps only in-frame clones and is missing some. The table records over 70,000 clones, 90% to 95% of them present only once. Related graft donors supplied nonmyeloablative bone marrow transplants, and mixed chimerism was transient. The sequencing here drew on CD4+ T cells from blood (PBMCs), taken 24 months after the transplant. The receptor set was obtained from a human patient who received a combined kidney and bone marrow transplant. Among the T cells, some may be from the graft donor.

The chain links TRBV6-9 to TRBJ2-2; D not certain. Germline V gene sequence: CDR1 MNHGY, CDR2 SVAAGI. The CDR3 spans 18 residues. The ends were cut back, 0 bases at V and 4 bases at J, with 18 bases in the middle. CDR3: CASSYSRSALTSTGELFF. In DNA, the CDR3 is TGTGCCAGCAGTTATTCGAGGTCCGCCCTCACGAGCACCGGGGAGCTGTTTTTT.

With respect to this clone: An end of the junction differs from the germline gene, which may be a read error. V and J are TRBV9 and TRBJ2-1, with 16 bases identical to TRBD2. The V gene's germline CDR1 is SGDLS and CDR2 YYNGEE. This CDR3 is built from 19 residues. CDR3 region: CASSPNPGTSGRAYNEQFF. Here the CDR3 DNA reads TGTGCCAGCAGCCCCAATCCCGGGACTAGCGGGAGGGCCTATAATGAGCAGTTCTTC.

V is TRBV9 and J is TRBJ1-3; D may be TRBD1 (6 bases). The V gene lost 0 bases and the J gene lost 0 bases, with 10 bases spanning the gap. The CDR3 consists of 16 residues. Germline V gene data show CDR1 as SGDLS and CDR2 as YYNGEE. The CDR3 loop reads CASSVVDSPSGNTIYF. The CDR3 DNA is TGTGCCAGCAGCGTAGTGGACAGTCCCTCTGGAAACACCATATATTTT.

This clone occurred once. The V gene is TRBV7-3, the J gene TRBJ2-1; TRBD2 aligns across 8 bases. The CDR3 is 15 amino acids. After removal of 5 bases from V and 8 bases from J, the junction contained 11 bases not matched to a gene. Germline CDR1 SGHTA, CDR2 FQGTGA. The CDR3 DNA is TGTGCCAGCAGCCAGGGACTAGGACGGACCCATGAGCAGTTCTTC. As protein: CASSQGLGRTHEQFF. Full variable domain (rest looked up from reference TRBV7-3 and TRBJ2-1): GAGVSQTPSNKVTEKGKYVELRCDPISGHTALYWYRQSLGQGPEFLIYFQGTGAADDSGLPNDRFFAVRPEGSVSTLKIQRTERGDSAVYLCASSQGLGRTHEQFFGPGTRLTVL.

V usage is TRBV28 and J usage is TRBJ2-4, with 9 bases that match TRBD1. CDR3 size: 14 residues. After removal of 2 bases from V and 7 bases from J, the junction contained 3 bases not matched to a gene. CDR1 is MDHEN, CDR2 SYDVKM, per germline. For the CDR3, the DNA is TGTGCCAGCAGTTTAGGGACAGGGACGAACATTCAGTACTTC. Protein sequence: CASSLGTGTNIQYF.